The 30 T cell receptor beta chains reported below all come from one sample, sequenced in a study of blood T cell repertoires in COVID-19. Measured with immunoSEQ multiplex PCR; TCRdb has only the in-frame clones, and not every one. The sample has about 240,000 clones; 75% to 90% are singletons. The material sequenced was PBMCs or T cells enriched from blood (not recorded which). The receptors shown here come from a woman in her twenties or thirties who had recovered from COVID-19.

The rearrangement uses TRBV4-3 and TRBJ2-1; weak D call: TRBD2 (6 bases). The CDR3 is made up of 15 amino acids. Germline lookup yields CDR1 LGHNA and CDR2 YSLEER. Trimming took off 0 bases at V and 10 bases at J, with 16 bases between the two ends. The CDR3 nucleotides are TGCGCCAGCAGCCAAGATTGGAGACTAGAGGGCGAGCAGTTCTTC. Amino acid sequence: CASSQDWRLEGEQFF.

The V and J genes are TRBV5-1 and TRBJ2-7; 7 bases map to TRBD1. Germline CDR1 reads SGHRS; CDR2 reads YFSETQ. The V and J ends lost 3 bases and 1 base, in that order; junction bases with no gene match: 10. The CDR3 sequence is 16 residues long. CDR3: CASSSRDSSYSYEQYF. In DNA form, the CDR3 reads TGCGCCAGCAGCTCCCGGGACAGCTCCTATTCCTACGAGCAGTACTTC.

V usage is TRBV15 and J usage is TRBJ1-3; D gene uncertain. Per germline, CDR1 LNHNV and CDR2 YYDKDF (reference sequence). The CDR3 has 14 residues. V gave up 0 bases and J gave up 4 bases, with 7 bases separating them. The CDR3 reads CATSRDPRGNTIYF. DNA of the CDR3: TGTGCCACCAGCAGAGATCCACGGGGAAACACCATATATTTT.

The V gene is TRBV30, the J gene TRBJ1-6; no firm D call. This CDR3 is built from 13 residues. Germline CDR1 and CDR2: GTSNPN and SVGIG (reference sequence). V gave up 3 bases and J gave up 8 bases, with 11 bases separating them. The CDR3 sequence is CAWRAERDSPLHF. Here the CDR3 DNA reads TGTGCCTGGAGAGCTGAGCGTGATTCACCCCTCCACTTT.

The chain is built from TRBV9 and TRBJ1-2; 8 bases map to TRBD1. Germline CDR1 SGDLS, CDR2 YYNGEE. The V and J ends lost 4 bases and 5 bases, in that order; junction bases with no gene match: 16. CDR3 length equals 17 residues. The CDR3 DNA is TGTGCCAGCAGCCCCGAGGGGCAGGGGGCGCTTCGGTATGGCTACACCTTC. This encodes CASSPEGQGALRYGYTF.

The V call is TRBV6-5, the J call TRBJ2-7; TRBD1 matches 8 bases. The V gene's germline CDR1 is MNHEY and CDR2 SVGAGI. This CDR3 has 15 amino acids. Trimming cost V 7 bases and J 2 bases; bases outside gene matches: 10. The CDR3 loop reads CASIDSAGGTYEQYF. CDR3 nucleotides: TGTGCCAGCATCGATTCGGCAGGGGGCACCTACGAGCAGTACTTC.

J is TRBJ1-6 and V is TRBV28; TRBD1 might be the D (6 bases). The CDR3 sequence is 16 residues long. Germline CDR1 and CDR2: MDHEN and SYDVKM. Trimming shortened V by 7 bases and J by 10 bases, and 23 bases separated the two germline ends. CDR3 amino acids: CASKGVYRVRRSPLHF. The CDR3 nucleotides read TGTGCCAGCAAGGGGGTCTACAGGGTTAGGAGGTCACCCCTCCACTTT.

The V and J genes are TRBV19 and TRBJ1-3; D is perhaps TRBD1 (6 bases). This CDR3 has 15 residues. Trimming left V 5 bases short and J 0 bases short, with 11 bases between. From germline, CDR1 is LNHDA and CDR2 SQIVND (reference sequence). CDR3 sequence: CASSATGSSGNTIYF. The DNA for the CDR3 is TGTGCCAGTAGTGCCACAGGGAGCTCTGGAAACACCATATATTTT.

This chain uses TRBV6-5 with TRBJ2-3, with a tentative D call TRBD2 (5 bases). The CDR3 is made up of 15 amino acids. The V gene's germline CDR1 is MNHEY and CDR2 SVGAGI. V was shortened by 2 bases and J by 4 bases, with 13 bases between the two germline ends. The CDR3 sequence: CASSYSSVSADTQYF. CDR3 bases: TGTGCCAGCAGTTACAGTTCGGTTAGCGCAGATACGCAGTATTTT.

This clone is a singleton in its sample. The rearrangement links TRBV9 to TRBJ1-1; 8 bases agree with TRBD1. CDR1 is SGDLS, CDR2 YYNGEE, per germline. V gave up 6 bases and J gave up 4 bases; unmatched junction bases: 11. The CDR3 length is 15 residues. The chain's CDR3 is CASNSNPDRATEAFF. For the CDR3, the DNA is TGTGCCAGCAACTCAAATCCGGACAGGGCCACTGAAGCTTTCTTT.

This chain links TRBV28 with TRBJ1-2; 10 nucleotides line up with TRBD1. CDR3 size: 15 residues. V was pared by 4 bases and J by 8 bases, with 10 bases of the junction left unmatched. From germline, CDR1 is MDHEN and CDR2 SYDVKM. CDR3 DNA sequence: TGTGCCAGCAGTTCCCGGGACAGGGGCCCGGGAGGCTACACCTTC. This translates into CASSSRDRGPGGYTF.

The chain carries TRBV7-6 and TRBJ2-4; TRBD2 aligns across 8 bases. The CDR3 is 19 amino acids. The germline gives CDR1 SGHVS, CDR2 FNYEAQ. The trim removed 5 bases at V and 1 base at J, leaving 16 bases unmatched. CDR3 loop: CASSPGTSFLRTAKNIQYF. CDR3 DNA: TGTGCCAGCAGCCCCGGGACTAGTTTTTTGCGGACGGCCAAAAACATTCAGTACTTC.

This sequence joins TRBV13 and TRBJ2-1; tentatively, D is TRBD2 (6 bases). V dropped 5 bases and J dropped 6 bases, with 8 bases sitting between them. Germline CDR1 PRHDT, CDR2 FYEKMQ (reference sequence). The CDR3 sequence is 12 residues long. The CDR3 reads CASSPTSNEQFF. For the CDR3, the DNA is TGTGCCAGCAGCCCGACTAGCAATGAGCAGTTCTTC.

A single count supports this clone. The chain links TRBV6-5 to TRBJ1-2; 10 nucleotides match TRBD1. CDR3 length: 14 residues. Germline CDR1 is MNHEY and CDR2 is SVGAGI. The J segment lost 6 bases and the V segment lost 7 bases, leaving 8 bases of the junction unmatched. CDR3 region: CASIRDRGTDGYTF. DNA of the CDR3: TGTGCCAGCATTAGGGACAGGGGTACGGATGGCTACACCTTC.

This clone was counted once. The V and J genes are TRBV19 and TRBJ1-1; D is perhaps TRBD1 (5 bases). In germline, CDR1 is LNHDA, CDR2 SQIVND (reference sequence). The CDR3 has 17 amino acids. V was clipped by 3 bases and J by 0 bases, with 17 bases between them. The CDR3 sequence: CASSIFRGDGLNTEAFF. CDR3 DNA sequence: TGTGCCAGTAGTATCTTCCGGGGGGACGGATTGAACACTGAAGCTTTCTTT.

The J gene is TRBJ1-5, the V gene TRBV7-3, with TRBD1 matching over 8 bases. Trimming at V came to 3 bases and at J to 4 bases, leaving 2 bases not matched to a gene. The CDR3 has 14 residues. Germline values: CDR1 SGHTA, CDR2 FQGTGA. CDR3 amino acids: CASSLTGENQPQHF. The DNA of the CDR3 is TGTGCCAGCAGCTTGACAGGGGAAAATCAGCCCCAGCATTTT.

J is TRBJ1-1 and V is TRBV2, with 7 bases lining up with TRBD1. Germline V CDR1 and CDR2: SNHLY, FYNNEI. The V and J ends lost 3 bases and 6 bases, in that order; junction bases with no gene match: 4. The CDR3 contains 13 residues. CDR3 sequence (DNA): TGTGCCAGCAGTGATTTCGGGACAGCTGAAGCTTTCTTT. Its protein is CASSDFGTAEAFF.

The V gene is TRBV5-1, the J gene TRBJ1-1, with D tentatively TRBD1 (5 bases). V shed 4 bases and J shed 4 bases, with 17 bases lying between them. Germline lookup yields CDR1 SGHRS and CDR2 YFSETQ. The CDR3 has 15 residues. CDR3 residues: CASSPWGGGRTEAFF. CDR3 nucleotide sequence: TGCGCCAGCAGCCCGTGGGGGGGAGGACGCACTGAAGCTTTCTTT.

This CDR3 reads CASSEYGLEFYGYTF. The CDR3 DNA follows: TGTGCCAGCAGTGAATATGGACTGGAGTTCTATGGCTACACCTTC. V and J are TRBV25-1 and TRBJ1-2; no firm D call. The CDR3 is 15 residues long. V dropped 0 bases and J dropped 4 bases, with 12 bases sitting between them. Germline loops: CDR1 MGHDK, CDR2 SYGVNS.

V and J are TRBV29-1 and TRBJ1-5, with 7 bases fitting TRBD1. This CDR3 comprises 12 residues. Per the germline V gene, CDR1 is SQVTM and CDR2 is ANQGSEA. The trim removed 6 bases at V and 5 bases at J, leaving 4 bases unmatched. CDR3 residues: CSVGQADQPQHF. The CDR3, as DNA: TGCAGCGTAGGACAGGCCGATCAGCCCCAGCATTTT.

This clone was detected only once. This rearrangement joins TRBV28 to TRBJ1-1; 8 bases agree with TRBD1. Germline-derived CDR1 and CDR2 are MDHEN and SYDVKM. The CDR3 length is 14 residues. The junction had 5 bases not matched to a gene; V was cut back by 5 bases and J by 3 bases. The CDR3 DNA sequence: TGTGCCAGCAGTACACAGGGGGGCTACACTGAAGCTTTCTTT. This encodes CASSTQGGYTEAFF.

The V gene is TRBV29-1, the J gene TRBJ2-2; D is perhaps TRBD1 (6 bases). Between the trimmed V and J ends, which lost 4 bases and 4 bases, there was a span of 13 bases. This CDR3 contains 14 residues. Germline V CDR1 and CDR2: SQVTM, ANQGSEA. In DNA form, the CDR3 reads TGCAGCGTTGCAGGGGTAAGGAGCACCGGGGAGCTGTTTTTT. Residues: CSVAGVRSTGELFF.

This clone showed up just a few times. The chain uses TRBV30 and TRBJ1-1; D is possibly TRBD1 (6 bases). The V end lost 1 base, the J end lost 6 bases, and 15 bases lay between the germline ends. From germline, CDR1 is GTSNPN and CDR2 SVGIG (reference sequence). The CDR3 has 14 amino acids. CDR3: CAWSAGHSLAEAFF. The CDR3 DNA is TGTGCCTGGAGTGCGGGACATTCTCTCGCTGAAGCTTTCTTT.

This clone has a single count. The V and J genes are TRBV4-2 and TRBJ1-5; D call uncertain. From germline, CDR1 is LGHNA and CDR2 YNFKEQ. The CDR3 consists of 14 residues. The germline V and J ends were trimmed by 0 bases and 6 bases, with 9 bases remaining between them. Here the CDR3 reads CASSQETSGQPQHF. CDR3 in DNA: TGTGCCAGCAGCCAAGAGACGTCGGGTCAGCCCCAGCATTTT.

J is TRBJ1-1 and V is TRBV10-3; 7 bases map to TRBD1. The germline V gene encodes CDR1 ENHRY and CDR2 SYGVKD. V dropped 10 bases and J dropped 0; count of bases not matched to a gene: 11. The CDR3 totals 15 residues. The CDR3 bases are TGTGCCACCGACTCGGGACAGCACATGAACACTGAAGCTTTCTTT. Protein sequence: CATDSGQHMNTEAFF.

This chain uses TRBV10-3 with TRBJ2-7; 7 bases map to TRBD2. The CDR3 runs 14 residues. Germline V gives CDR1 ENHRY, CDR2 SYGVKD. Trimming removed 5 bases from V and 4 bases from J; junction bases left unmatched: 8. The CDR3 loop is CAISPGLNIYEQYF. DNA for the CDR3: TGTGCCATCAGTCCGGGACTAAACATATACGAGCAGTACTTC.

CDR3 region: CASSQEGTRADTQYF. The CDR3, as DNA: TGCGCCAGCAGCCAAGAGGGGACTAGGGCAGATACGCAGTATTTT. The genes are TRBV4-1 and TRBJ2-3; 8 bases line up with TRBD2. The CDR3 covers 15 residues. The junction had 3 bases not matched to a gene; V was cut back by 0 bases and J by 4 bases. Germline V CDR1 and CDR2: MGHRA, YSYEKL.

This sequence joins TRBV28 and TRBJ1-4, with TRBD1 identical over 7 bases. This CDR3 comprises 14 residues. From germline, CDR1 is MDHEN and CDR2 SYDVKM. The ends lost 6 bases at V and 7 bases at J; junction bases unmatched: 8. In DNA, the CDR3 is TGTGCCAGCAGATTTGACAGGGTCGCTGAAAAACTGTTTTTT. Translating gives CASRFDRVAEKLFF. Supplemented by reference TRBV28 and TRBJ1-4, the full variable domain reads DVKVTQSSRYLVKRTGEKVFLECVQDMDHENMFWYRQDPGLGLRLIYFSYDVKMKEKGDIPEGYSVSREKKERFSLILESASTNQTSMYLCASRFDRVAEKLFFGSGTQLSVL.

This clone was picked up one time. The chain combines TRBV4-3 with TRBJ2-1, with 10 bases that match TRBD2. The length of the CDR3 is 20 residues. Germline assignment: CDR1 LGHNA and CDR2 YSLEER. V shed 0 bases and J 7 bases; nucleotides not matched to a gene: 18. The CDR3 loop is CASSQDWISRLAGVQNEQFF. CDR3 DNA sequence: TGCGCCAGCAGCCAAGATTGGATTTCCCGGCTAGCGGGAGTCCAAAATGAGCAGTTCTTC.

The chain is built from TRBV12-3 or TRBV12-4 and TRBJ1-1; weak D call: TRBD1 (5 bases). Trimming pared 11 bases from V and 6 bases from J, leaving 13 bases between. The CDR3 runs 11 residues. The DNA for the CDR3 is TGTGCCTTGGAGGGGTTCGCTGAAGCTTTCTTT. Translated: CALEGFAEAFF.